Below are 2 T cell receptor beta chains sequenced from a single sample in a study of prognosis after radiotherapy for stage I lung cancer. From genomic DNA, TCR beta CDR3 was amplified by two-round multiplex PCR. The first round of PCR was done with primers that matched each TRBV and TRBJ gene. One entry per CDR3 protein results from TCRdb running MiXCR on the multiplex PCR reads. The table lists approximately 8,800 distinct CDR3 sequences, 60% to 80% of them singletons, with 20% in the top ten. The sequenced sample was PBMCs, obtained before or after stereotactic body radiation therapy (not recorded which). The receptor source for this set is a donor aged 50 or older with non-small cell lung cancer.

Comment on this clonotype: At one end, the junction sequence differs from germline, possibly due to a read error. The CDR3 DNA follows: TGTGCCAGCAGCGTAACAGGGGAAACCTCCTCACCCCTCCACTTT. Its translation is CASSVTGETSSPLHF. The chain has TRBV7-3 and TRBJ1-6; 7 bases match TRBD1. The CDR3 extends over 15 amino acids. Germline-derived CDR1 and CDR2 are SGHTA and FQGTGA.

This clonotype was observed once. The chain combines TRBV7-6 with TRBJ2-5; tentatively, D is TRBD1 (5 bases). Germline CDR1 and CDR2: SGHVS and FNYEAQ. There are 13 residues in the CDR3. The germline V and J ends were trimmed by 4 bases and 2 bases, with 8 bases remaining between them. For the CDR3, the DNA is TGTGCCAGCAGCTACAGGTTTCAAGAGACCCAGTACTTC. Protein: CASSYRFQETQYF.